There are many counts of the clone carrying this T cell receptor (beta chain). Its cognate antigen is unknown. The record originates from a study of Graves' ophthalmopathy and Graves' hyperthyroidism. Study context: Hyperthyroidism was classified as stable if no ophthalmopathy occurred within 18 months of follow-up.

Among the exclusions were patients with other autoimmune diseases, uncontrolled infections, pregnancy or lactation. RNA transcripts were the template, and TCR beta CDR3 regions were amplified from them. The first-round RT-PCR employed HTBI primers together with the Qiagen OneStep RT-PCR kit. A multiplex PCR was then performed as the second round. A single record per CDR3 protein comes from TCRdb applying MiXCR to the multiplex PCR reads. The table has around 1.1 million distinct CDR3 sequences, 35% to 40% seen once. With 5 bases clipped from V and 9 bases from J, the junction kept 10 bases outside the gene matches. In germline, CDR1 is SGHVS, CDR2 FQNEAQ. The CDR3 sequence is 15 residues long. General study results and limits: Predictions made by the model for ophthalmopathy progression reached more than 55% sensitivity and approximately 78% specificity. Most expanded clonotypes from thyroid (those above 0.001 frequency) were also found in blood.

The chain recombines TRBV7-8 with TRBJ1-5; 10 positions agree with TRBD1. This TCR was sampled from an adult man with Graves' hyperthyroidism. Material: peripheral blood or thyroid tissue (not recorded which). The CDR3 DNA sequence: TGTGCCAGCAGCCCTCGACAGGGGGCTGGGCGGCCCCAGCATTTT. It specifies CASSPRQGAGRPQHF.